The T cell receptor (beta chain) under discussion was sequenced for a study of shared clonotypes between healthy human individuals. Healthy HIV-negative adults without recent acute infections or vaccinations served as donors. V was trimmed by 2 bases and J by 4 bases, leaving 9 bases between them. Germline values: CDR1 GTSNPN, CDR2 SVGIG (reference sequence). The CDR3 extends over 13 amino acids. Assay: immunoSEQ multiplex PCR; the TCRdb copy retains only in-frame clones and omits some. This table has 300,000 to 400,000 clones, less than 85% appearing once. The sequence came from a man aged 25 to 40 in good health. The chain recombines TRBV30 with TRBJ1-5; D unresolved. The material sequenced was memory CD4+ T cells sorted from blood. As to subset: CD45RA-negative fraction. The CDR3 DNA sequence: TGTGCCTGGAGTCCCGTATTAAATCAGCCCCAGCATTTT. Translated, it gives CAWSPVLNQPQHF.